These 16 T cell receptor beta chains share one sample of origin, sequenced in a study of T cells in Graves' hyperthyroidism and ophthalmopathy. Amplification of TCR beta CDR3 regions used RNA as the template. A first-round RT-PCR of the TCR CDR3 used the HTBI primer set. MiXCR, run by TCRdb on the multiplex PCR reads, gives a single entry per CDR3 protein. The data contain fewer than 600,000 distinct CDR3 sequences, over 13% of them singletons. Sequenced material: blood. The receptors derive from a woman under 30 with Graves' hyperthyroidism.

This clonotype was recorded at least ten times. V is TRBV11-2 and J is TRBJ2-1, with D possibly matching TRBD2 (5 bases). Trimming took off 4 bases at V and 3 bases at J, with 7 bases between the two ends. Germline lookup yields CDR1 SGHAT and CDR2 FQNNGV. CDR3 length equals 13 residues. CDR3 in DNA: TGTGCCAGCAGCTACGGGATCTACAATGAGCAGTTCTTC. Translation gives CASSYGIYNEQFF.

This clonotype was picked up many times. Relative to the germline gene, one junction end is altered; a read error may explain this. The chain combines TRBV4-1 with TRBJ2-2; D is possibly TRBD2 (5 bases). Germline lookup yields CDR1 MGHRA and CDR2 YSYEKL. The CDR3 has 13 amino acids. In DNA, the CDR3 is TGTGCCAGCAGCCCCGGGGTCACCGGGGAGCTGTTTTTT. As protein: CASSPGVTGELFF.

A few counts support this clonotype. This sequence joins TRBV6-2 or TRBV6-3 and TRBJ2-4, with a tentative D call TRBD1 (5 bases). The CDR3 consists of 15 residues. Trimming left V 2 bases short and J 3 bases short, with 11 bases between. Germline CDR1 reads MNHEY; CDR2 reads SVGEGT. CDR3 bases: TGTGCCAGCAGTTACGTGGGGCAGCTCAAAAACATTCAGTACTTC. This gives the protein CASSYVGQLKNIQYF.

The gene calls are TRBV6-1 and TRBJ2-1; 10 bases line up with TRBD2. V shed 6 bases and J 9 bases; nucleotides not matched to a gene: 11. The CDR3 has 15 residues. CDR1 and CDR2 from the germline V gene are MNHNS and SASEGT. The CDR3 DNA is TGTGCCAGCAGCGACCTAGCGGGAGAGTTGGGTGAGCAGTTCTTC. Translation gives CASSDLAGELGEQFF.

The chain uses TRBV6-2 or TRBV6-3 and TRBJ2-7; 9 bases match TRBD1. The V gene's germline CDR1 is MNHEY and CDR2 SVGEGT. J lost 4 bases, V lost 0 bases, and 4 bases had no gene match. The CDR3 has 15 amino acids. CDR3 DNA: TGTGCCAGCAGTTACTCCGGGACAGGGTCATACGAGCAGTACTTC. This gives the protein CASSYSGTGSYEQYF.

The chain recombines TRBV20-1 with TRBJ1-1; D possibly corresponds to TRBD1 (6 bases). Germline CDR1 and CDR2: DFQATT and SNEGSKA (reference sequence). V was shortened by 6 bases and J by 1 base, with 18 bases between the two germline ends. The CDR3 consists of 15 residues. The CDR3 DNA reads TGCAGTGCAACTACAGGGAATCTTGCGAACACTGAAGCTTTCTTT. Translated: CSATTGNLANTEAFF.

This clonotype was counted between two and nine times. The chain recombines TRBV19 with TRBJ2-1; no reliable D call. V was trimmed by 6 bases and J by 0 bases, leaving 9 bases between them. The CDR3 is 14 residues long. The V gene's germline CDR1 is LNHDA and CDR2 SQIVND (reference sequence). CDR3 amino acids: CASRKGFSYNEQFF. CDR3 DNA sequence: TGTGCCAGTAGAAAGGGATTCTCCTACAATGAGCAGTTCTTC.

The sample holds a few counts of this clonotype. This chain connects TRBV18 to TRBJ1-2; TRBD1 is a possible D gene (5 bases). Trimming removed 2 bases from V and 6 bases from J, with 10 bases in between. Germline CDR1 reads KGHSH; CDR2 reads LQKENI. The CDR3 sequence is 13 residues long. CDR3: CASSPETAHGYTF. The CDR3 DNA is TGTGCCAGCTCACCAGAGACAGCCCATGGCTACACCTTC.

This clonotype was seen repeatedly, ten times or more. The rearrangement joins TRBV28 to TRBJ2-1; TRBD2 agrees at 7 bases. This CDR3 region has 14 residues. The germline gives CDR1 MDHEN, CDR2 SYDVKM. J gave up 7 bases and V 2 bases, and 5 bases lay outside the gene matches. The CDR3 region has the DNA TGTGCCAGCAGTTTAGCGGGAGTAGATAATGAGCAGTTCTTC. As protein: CASSLAGVDNEQFF.

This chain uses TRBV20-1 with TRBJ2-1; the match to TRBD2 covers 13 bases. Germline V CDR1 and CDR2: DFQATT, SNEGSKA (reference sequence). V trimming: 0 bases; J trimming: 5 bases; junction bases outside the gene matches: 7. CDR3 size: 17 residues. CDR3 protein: CSARDLKGLAGNNEQFF. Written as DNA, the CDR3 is TGCAGTGCTAGAGATTTGAAGGGACTAGCGGGAAACAATGAGCAGTTCTTC.

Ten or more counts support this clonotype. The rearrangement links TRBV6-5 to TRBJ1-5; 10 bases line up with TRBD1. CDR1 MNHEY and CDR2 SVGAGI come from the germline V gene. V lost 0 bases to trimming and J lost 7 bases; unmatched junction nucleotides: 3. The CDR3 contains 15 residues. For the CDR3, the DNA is TGTGCCAGCAGTTACTCGACGGGACAGGGGCAGCCCCAGCATTTT. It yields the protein CASSYSTGQGQPQHF.

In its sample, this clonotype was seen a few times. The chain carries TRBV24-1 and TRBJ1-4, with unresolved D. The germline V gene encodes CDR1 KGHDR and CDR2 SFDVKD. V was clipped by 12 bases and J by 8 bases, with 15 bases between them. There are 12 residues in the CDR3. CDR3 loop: CAPLLPGEKLFF. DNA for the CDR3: TGTGCCCCACTCCTTCCCGGCGAAAAACTGTTTTTT.

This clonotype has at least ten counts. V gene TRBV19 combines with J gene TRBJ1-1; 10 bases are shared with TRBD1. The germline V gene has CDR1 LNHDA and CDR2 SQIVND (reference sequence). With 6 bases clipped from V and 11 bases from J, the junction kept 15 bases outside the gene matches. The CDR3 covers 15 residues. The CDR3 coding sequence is TGTGCCAGTAGCTCCCCGGACAGGGGGTATAGTGAGGCTTTCTTT. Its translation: CASSSPDRGYSEAFF.

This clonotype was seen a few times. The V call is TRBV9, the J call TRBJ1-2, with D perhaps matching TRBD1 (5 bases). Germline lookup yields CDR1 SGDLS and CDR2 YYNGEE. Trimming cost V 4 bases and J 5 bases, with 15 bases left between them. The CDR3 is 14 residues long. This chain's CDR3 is CASSFAGTSYGYTF. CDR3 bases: TGTGCCAGCAGCTTTGCCGGGACCTCTTATGGCTACACCTTC. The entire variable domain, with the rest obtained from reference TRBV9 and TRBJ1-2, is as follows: DSGVTQTPKHLITATGQRVTLRCSPRSGDLSVYWYQQSLDQGLQFLIQYYNGEERAKGNILERFSAQQFPDLHSELNLSSLELGDSALYFCASSFAGTSYGYTFGSGTRLTVV.

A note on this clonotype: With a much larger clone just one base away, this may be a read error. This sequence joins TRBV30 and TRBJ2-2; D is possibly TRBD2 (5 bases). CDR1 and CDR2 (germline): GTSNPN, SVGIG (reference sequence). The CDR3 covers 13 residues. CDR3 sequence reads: CVSSSSNTGEPFF. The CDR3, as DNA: TGTGTAAGCAGCTCCTCGAACACCGGGGAGCCGTTTTTT.

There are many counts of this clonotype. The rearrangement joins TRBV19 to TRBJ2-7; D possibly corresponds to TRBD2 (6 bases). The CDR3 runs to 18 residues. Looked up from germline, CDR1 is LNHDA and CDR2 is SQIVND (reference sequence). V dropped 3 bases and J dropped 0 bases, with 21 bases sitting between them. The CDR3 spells CASSIGSGVLGSSYEQYF. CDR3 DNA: TGTGCCAGTAGTATTGGCTCGGGGGTTCTAGGCAGCTCCTACGAGCAGTACTTC. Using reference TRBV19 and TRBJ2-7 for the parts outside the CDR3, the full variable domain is DGGITQSPKYLFRKEGQNVTLSCEQNLNHDAMYWYRQDPGQGLRLIYYSQIVNDFQKGDIAEGYSVSREKKESFPLTVTSAQKNPTAFYLCASSIGSGVLGSSYEQYFGPGTRLTVT.